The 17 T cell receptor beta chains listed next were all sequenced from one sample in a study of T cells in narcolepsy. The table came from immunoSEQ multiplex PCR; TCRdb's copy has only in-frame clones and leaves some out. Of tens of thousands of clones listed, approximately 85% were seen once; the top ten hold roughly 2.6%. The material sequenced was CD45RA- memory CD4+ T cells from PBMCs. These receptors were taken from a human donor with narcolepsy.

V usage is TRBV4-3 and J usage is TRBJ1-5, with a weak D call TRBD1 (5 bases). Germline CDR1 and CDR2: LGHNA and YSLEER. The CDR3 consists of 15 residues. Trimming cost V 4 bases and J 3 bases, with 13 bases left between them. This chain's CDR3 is CASSPVWGYNQPQHF. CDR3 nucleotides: TGCGCCAGCAGCCCGGTCTGGGGGTACAATCAGCCCCAGCATTTT.

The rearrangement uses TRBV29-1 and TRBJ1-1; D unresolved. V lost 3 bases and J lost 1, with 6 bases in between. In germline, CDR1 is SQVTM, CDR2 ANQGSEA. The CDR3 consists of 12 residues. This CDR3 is CSVERQNTEAFF. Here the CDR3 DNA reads TGCAGCGTTGAGAGACAGAACACTGAAGCTTTCTTT.

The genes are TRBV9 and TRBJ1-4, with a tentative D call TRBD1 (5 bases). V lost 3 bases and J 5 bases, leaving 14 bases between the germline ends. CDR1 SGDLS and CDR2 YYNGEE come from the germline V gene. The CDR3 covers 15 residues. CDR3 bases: TGTGCCAGCAGCGCTTCTCCAGGGTTAAATGAAAAACTGTTTTTT. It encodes CASSASPGLNEKLFF.

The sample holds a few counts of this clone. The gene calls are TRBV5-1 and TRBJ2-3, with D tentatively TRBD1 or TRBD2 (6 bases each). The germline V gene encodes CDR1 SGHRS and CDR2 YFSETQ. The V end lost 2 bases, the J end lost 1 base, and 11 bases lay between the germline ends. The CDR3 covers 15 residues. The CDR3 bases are TGCGCCAGCAGCTTTATGAGGGGGGGCACAGATACGCAGTATTTT. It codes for CASSFMRGGTDTQYF.

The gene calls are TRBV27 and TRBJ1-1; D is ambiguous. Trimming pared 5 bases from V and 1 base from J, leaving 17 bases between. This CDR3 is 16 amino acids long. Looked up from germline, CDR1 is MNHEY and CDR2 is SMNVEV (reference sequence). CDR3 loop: CASSPYDLRKNTEAFF. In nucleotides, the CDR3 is TGTGCCAGCAGTCCGTATGATTTACGGAAGAACACTGAAGCTTTCTTT.

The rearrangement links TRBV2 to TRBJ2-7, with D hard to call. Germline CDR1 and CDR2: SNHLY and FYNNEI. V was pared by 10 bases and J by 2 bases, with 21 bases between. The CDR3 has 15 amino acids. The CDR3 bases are TGTGCCACCTCTGAGAGGTCAGACCCTACCTACGAGCAGTACTTC. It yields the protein CATSERSDPTYEQYF.

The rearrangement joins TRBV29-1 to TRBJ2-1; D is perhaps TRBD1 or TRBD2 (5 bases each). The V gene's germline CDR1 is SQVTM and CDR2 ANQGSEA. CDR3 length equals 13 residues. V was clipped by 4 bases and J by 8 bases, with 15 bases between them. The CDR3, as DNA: TGCAGCGTTGGACAGTCGGCGGGCTATGAGCAGTTCTTC. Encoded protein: CSVGQSAGYEQFF.

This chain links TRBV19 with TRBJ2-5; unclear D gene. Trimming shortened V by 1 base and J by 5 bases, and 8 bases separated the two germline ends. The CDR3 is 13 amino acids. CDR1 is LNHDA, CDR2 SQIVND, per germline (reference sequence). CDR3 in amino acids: CASSIGLRETQYF. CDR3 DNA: TGTGCCAGTAGTATAGGGTTGAGGGAGACCCAGTACTTC.

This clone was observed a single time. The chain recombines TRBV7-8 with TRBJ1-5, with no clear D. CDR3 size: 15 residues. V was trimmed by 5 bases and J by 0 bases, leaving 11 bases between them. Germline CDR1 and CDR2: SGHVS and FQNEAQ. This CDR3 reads CASSPAGYSNQPQHF. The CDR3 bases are TGTGCCAGCAGCCCCGCGGGATATAGCAATCAGCCCCAGCATTTT.

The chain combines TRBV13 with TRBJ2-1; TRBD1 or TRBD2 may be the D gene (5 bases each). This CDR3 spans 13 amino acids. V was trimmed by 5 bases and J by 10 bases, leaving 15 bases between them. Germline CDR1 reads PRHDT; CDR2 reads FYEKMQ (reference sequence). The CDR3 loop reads CASSPSWGIEQFF. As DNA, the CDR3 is TGTGCCAGCAGCCCATCCTGGGGGATAGAGCAGTTCTTC.

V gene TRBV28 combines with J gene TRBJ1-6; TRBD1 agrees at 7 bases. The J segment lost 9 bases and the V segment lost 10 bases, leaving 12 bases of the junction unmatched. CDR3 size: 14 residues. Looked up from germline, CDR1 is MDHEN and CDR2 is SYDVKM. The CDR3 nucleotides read TGTGCCACCCTAGGGGGCGCAGGGGGTTCACCCCTCCACTTT. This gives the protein CATLGGAGGSPLHF.

The CDR3 bases are TGTGCCAGCAGCGTACAGGACTTCAATTCACCCCTCCACTTT. Amino acids: CASSVQDFNSPLHF. V and J are TRBV5-4 and TRBJ1-6; D perhaps matches TRBD1 (5 bases). Trimming pared 4 bases from V and 7 bases from J, leaving 12 bases between. Germline V gene data show CDR1 as SGHNT and CDR2 as YYREEE (reference sequence). The CDR3 is made up of 14 amino acids.

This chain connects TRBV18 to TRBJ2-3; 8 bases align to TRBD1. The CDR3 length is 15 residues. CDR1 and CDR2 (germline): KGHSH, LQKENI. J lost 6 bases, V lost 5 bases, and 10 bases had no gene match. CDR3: CASSFSQGAKDTQYF. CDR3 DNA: TGTGCCAGCTCATTTTCTCAGGGGGCAAAGGATACGCAGTATTTT.

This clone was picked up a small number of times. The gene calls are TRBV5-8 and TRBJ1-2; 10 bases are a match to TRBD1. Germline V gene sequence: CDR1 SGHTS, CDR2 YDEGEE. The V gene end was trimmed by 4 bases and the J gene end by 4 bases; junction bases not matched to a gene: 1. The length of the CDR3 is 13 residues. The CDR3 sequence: CASSRDRGYGYTF. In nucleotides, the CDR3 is TGTGCCAGCAGCCGGGACAGGGGCTATGGCTACACCTTC.

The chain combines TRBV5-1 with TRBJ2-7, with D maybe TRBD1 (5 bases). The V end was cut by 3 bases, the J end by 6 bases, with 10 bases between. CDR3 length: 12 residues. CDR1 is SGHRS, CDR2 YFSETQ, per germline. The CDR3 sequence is CASSSTVREQYF. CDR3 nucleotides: TGCGCCAGCAGCTCGACAGTCCGCGAGCAGTACTTC.

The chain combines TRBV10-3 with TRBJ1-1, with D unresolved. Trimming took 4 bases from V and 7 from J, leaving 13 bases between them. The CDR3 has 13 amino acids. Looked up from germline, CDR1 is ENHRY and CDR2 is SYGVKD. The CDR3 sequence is CAISVDGGSEAFF. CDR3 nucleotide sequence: TGTGCCATCAGTGTGGACGGCGGAAGTGAAGCTTTCTTT.

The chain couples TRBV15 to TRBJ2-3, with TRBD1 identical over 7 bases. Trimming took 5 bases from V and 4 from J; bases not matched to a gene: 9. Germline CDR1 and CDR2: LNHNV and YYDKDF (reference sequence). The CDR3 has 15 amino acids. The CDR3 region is CATSGETGFADTQYF. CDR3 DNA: TGTGCCACCAGCGGGGAGACAGGGTTCGCAGATACGCAGTATTTT.